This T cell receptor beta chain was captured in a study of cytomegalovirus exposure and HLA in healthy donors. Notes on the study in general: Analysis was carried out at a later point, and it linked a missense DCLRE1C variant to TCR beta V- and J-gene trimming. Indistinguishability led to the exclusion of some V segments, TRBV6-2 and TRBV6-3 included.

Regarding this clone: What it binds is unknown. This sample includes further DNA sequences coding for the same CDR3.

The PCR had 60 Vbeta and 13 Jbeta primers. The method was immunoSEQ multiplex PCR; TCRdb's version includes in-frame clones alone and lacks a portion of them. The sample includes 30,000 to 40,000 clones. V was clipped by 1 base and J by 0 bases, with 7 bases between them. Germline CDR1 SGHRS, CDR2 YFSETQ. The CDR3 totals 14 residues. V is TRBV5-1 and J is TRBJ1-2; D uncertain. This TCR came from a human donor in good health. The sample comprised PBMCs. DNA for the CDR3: TGCGCCAGCAGCTTGAGAGAAGCTAACTATGGCTACACCTTC. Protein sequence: CASSLREANYGYTF. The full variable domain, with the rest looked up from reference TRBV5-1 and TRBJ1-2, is KAGVTQTPRYLIKTRGQQVTLSCSPISGHRSVSWYQQTPGQGLQFLFEYFSETQRNKGNFPGRFSGRQFSNSRSEMNVSTLELGDSALYLCASSLREANYGYTFGSGTRLTVV.